Below, 23 T cell receptor beta chains from the same sample are listed, as sequenced in a study of CD8+CD57+ T cells in acquired aplastic anemia. Genomic DNA served as template for TCR beta VDJ and CDR3 profiling. Each CDR3 protein gets one entry after TCRdb re-called the reads with MiXCR. This sample has approximately 160,000 distinct CDR3 sequences, with around 40% found just once. Sequences were obtained from sorted CD4+, CD8+, or CD8+CD57+ T cells (not recorded which) from PBMCs. Receptors originate from a human donor in good health.

This clonotype has ten or more counts. This chain links TRBV5-4 with TRBJ2-7; the D gene is possibly TRBD1 (6 bases). The CDR3 loop spans 14 amino acids. V lost 1 base and J lost 5, with 13 bases in between. Germline CDR1 is SGHNT and CDR2 is YYREEE (reference sequence). CDR3 sequence: CASSLYRVDDEQYF. In DNA form, the CDR3 reads TGTGCCAGCAGCTTGTACAGGGTCGACGACGAGCAGTACTTC.

The chain employs TRBV7-6 and TRBJ2-7; TRBD1 matches at 10 bases. Germline lookup yields CDR1 SGHVS and CDR2 FNYEAQ. The ends lost 3 bases at V and 2 bases at J; junction bases unmatched: 7. The CDR3 sequence is 16 residues long. The CDR3 region is CASSLLRDRGTYEQYF. Here the CDR3 DNA reads TGTGCCAGCAGCTTGCTCCGGGACAGGGGTACCTACGAGCAGTACTTC.

This clonotype was detected only a few times. The chain employs TRBV19 and TRBJ2-1, with TRBD1 as a possible D gene (5 bases). CDR3 length: 12 amino acids. Between the trimmed V and J ends, which lost 5 bases and 9 bases, there was a span of 11 bases. The germline CDR1 and CDR2 sequences are LNHDA and SQIVND (reference sequence). CDR3 sequence reads: CASSATVGEQFF. CDR3 coding DNA: TGTGCCAGTAGTGCGACAGTAGGTGAGCAGTTCTTC.

The chain links TRBV10-3 to TRBJ2-6; the D is unclear. CDR3 size: 15 residues. Germline-derived CDR1 and CDR2 are ENHRY and SYGVKD. The V end lost 0 bases, the J end lost 0 bases, and 3 bases lay between the germline ends. The CDR3 sequence is CAISESNSGANVLTF. Here the CDR3 DNA reads TGTGCCATCAGTGAGTCTAACTCTGGGGCCAACGTCCTGACTTTC.

On this clonotype itself: One base away lies a much larger clone, so this may be a sequencing read error. The V call is TRBV5-1, the J call TRBJ2-3; the D is unclear. Germline lookup yields CDR1 SGHRS and CDR2 YFSETQ. This CDR3 spans 12 amino acids. The CDR3 loop is CASSPAPDTQCF. The CDR3 DNA sequence: TGCGCCAGCAGCCCAGCCCCAGATACGCAGTGTTTT.

This clonotype has a count of ten or more. This chain joins TRBV6-4 and TRBJ2-7, with D perhaps TRBD1 or TRBD2 (5 bases each). Germline CDR1 is MRHNA and CDR2 is SNTAGT. The CDR3 runs to 14 residues. V lost 5 bases, J lost 2 bases, and 13 bases lay in between. Here the CDR3 DNA reads TGTGCCAGCAGTTATTTTCCGGGACCCTACGAGCAGTACTTC. The encoded protein is CASSYFPGPYEQYF.

The chain has TRBV15 and TRBJ2-7; no definite D call. In germline, CDR1 is LNHNV, CDR2 YYDKDF (reference sequence). This CDR3 region has 14 residues. The V and J ends lost 5 bases and 2 bases respectively, with 13 bases between them. CDR3 bases: TGTGCCACCAGCGGGGAATTGAACCCCTACGAGCAGTACTTC. It translates to CATSGELNPYEQYF.

This clonotype came up a few times. V and J are TRBV20-1 and TRBJ1-6; 7 bases agree with TRBD1. Germline V gene data show CDR1 as DFQATT and CDR2 as SNEGSKA (reference sequence). CDR3 length: 14 amino acids. The V segment lost 1 base and the J segment 7 bases; nucleotides outside the gene matches: 4. CDR3 amino acids: CSARARGTNSPLHF. The CDR3 DNA sequence: TGCAGTGCTAGAGCCAGGGGGACGAATTCACCCCTCCACTTT.

This clonotype was seen repeatedly, ten times or more. The V gene is TRBV5-4, the J gene TRBJ1-2, with D unclear. The V end was cut by 4 bases, the J end by 1 base, with 14 bases between. CDR3 length equals 15 residues. Germline-derived CDR1 and CDR2 are SGHNT and YYREEE (reference sequence). As DNA, the CDR3 is TGTGCCAGCAGCATGAACGTGGCCTTTAACTATGGCTACACCTTC. Translation: CASSMNVAFNYGYTF. The entire variable domain, with the rest obtained from reference TRBV5-4 and TRBJ1-2, is as follows: ETGVTQSPTHLIKTRGQQVTLRCSSQSGHNTVSWYQQALGQGPQFIFQYYREEENGRGNFPPRFSGLQFPNYSSELNVNALELDDSALYLCASSMNVAFNYGYTFGSGTRLTVV.

CDR3 bases: TGTGCCAGCAGCTCGGGACAGGGGAGTAATTCACCCCTCCACTTT. This gives the protein CASSSGQGSNSPLHF. This chain connects TRBV7-2 to TRBJ1-6; 10 bases align to TRBD1. Germline V gene sequence: CDR1 SGHTA, CDR2 FQGNSA. The CDR3 spans 15 residues. The ends lost 4 bases at V and 6 bases at J; junction bases unmatched: 3.

The chain couples TRBV5-1 to TRBJ2-7; D ambiguous. With 0 bases removed from V and 2 bases from J, the gap between germline ends came to 12 bases. Germline V gene data show CDR1 as SGHRS and CDR2 as YFSETQ. This CDR3 contains 15 residues. The CDR3 DNA reads as TGCGCCAGCAGCTTGGCCGGTTATTCAACCTACGAGCAGTACTTC. As protein: CASSLAGYSTYEQYF.

This clonotype has ten or more counts. This chain links TRBV6-4 with TRBJ1-2; D is unresolved. Germline lookup yields CDR1 MRHNA and CDR2 SNTAGT. This CDR3 comprises 14 residues. V was pared by 6 bases and J by 8 bases, with 19 bases between. The CDR3 region is CASSPGRSGVGYTF. CDR3 bases: TGTGCCAGCAGCCCTGGACGGAGCGGTGTGGGCTACACCTTC.

This clonotype was recorded only once. A much larger clonotype is one base distant, so this may be a read error. This chain uses TRBV4-1 with TRBJ2-3, with TRBD2 as a possible D gene (5 bases). Germline V gene lookup returns CDR1 MGHRA and CDR2 YSYEKL. The CDR3 is made up of 13 amino acids. CDR3 nucleotides: TGCGCCGGCAGCCTTTTGGACTTAGATACGCAGTATTTT. As protein: CAGSLLDLDTQYF.

The chain combines TRBV2 with TRBJ1-4; D is uncertain. The germline gives CDR1 SNHLY, CDR2 FYNNEI. This CDR3 is built from 14 residues. V was pared by 5 bases and J by 3 bases, with 10 bases between. The CDR3, as DNA: TGTGCCAGCAGTTACGTGATGCCTAATGAAAAACTGTTTTTT. This sequence encodes CASSYVMPNEKLFF.

The chain joins TRBV11-1 to TRBJ2-5; 7 positions agree with TRBD2. V shed 1 base, J shed 4 bases, and the junction held 9 bases outside the gene matches. The CDR3 covers 16 residues. CDR1 and CDR2 from the germline V gene are SGHAT and FQDESV (reference sequence). The CDR3 DNA follows: TGTGCCAGCAGCTTAGTGGGGAGGGTGGAGACAGAGACCCAGTACTTC. Translation gives CASSLVGRVETETQYF.

This clonotype was counted ten times or more. The genes are TRBV20-1 and TRBJ2-2, with 7 bases matching TRBD1. This CDR3 contains 14 residues. Looked up from germline, CDR1 is DFQATT and CDR2 is SNEGSKA (reference sequence). V gave up 6 bases and J gave up 4 bases; unmatched junction bases: 8. DNA of the CDR3: TGCAGTGCAAGAACAGGGGAATTCACCGGGGAGCTGTTTTTT. Amino acid sequence: CSARTGEFTGELFF.

This clonotype was counted between two and nine times. V usage is TRBV9 and J usage is TRBJ1-1; D is ambiguous. Germline loops: CDR1 SGDLS, CDR2 YYNGEE. This CDR3 region has 12 residues. V was cut by 0 bases and J by 4 bases, with 4 bases left in between. DNA for the CDR3: TGTGCCAGCAGCGTAGCAGGCACTGAAGCTTTCTTT. Protein: CASSVAGTEAFF. The variable domain in full, with the rest retrieved from reference TRBV9 and TRBJ1-1, is DSGVTQTPKHLITATGQRVTLRCSPRSGDLSVYWYQQSLDQGLQFLIQYYNGEERAKGNILERFSAQQFPDLHSELNLSSLELGDSALYFCASSVAGTEAFFGQGTRLTVV.

This clonotype occurred many times. At one end, the junction sequence differs from germline, possibly due to a read error. The chain joins TRBV19 to TRBJ1-2; 8 bases fit TRBD1. The CDR3 extends over 13 amino acids. Germline values: CDR1 LNHDA, CDR2 SQIVND (reference sequence). The CDR3 here is CASSETGGANRDF. The CDR3 DNA reads TGTGCCAGTAGTGAAACAGGGGGTGCCAATCGAGACTTC.

The chain joins TRBV6-5 to TRBJ1-5; TRBD1 matches at 9 bases. With V trimmed by 0 bases and J by 4 bases, 1 base remained unmatched. This CDR3 has 15 residues. Germline V gene lookup returns CDR1 MNHEY and CDR2 SVGAGI. CDR3 DNA sequence: TGTGCCAGCAGTTACTCACAGGGGGCTAATCAGCCCCAGCATTTT. The encoded protein is CASSYSQGANQPQHF.

V and J are TRBV6-1 and TRBJ1-1; TRBD1 matches 9 bases. CDR3 length: 16 amino acids. Trimming removed 5 bases from V and 1 base from J; junction bases left unmatched: 8. The V gene's germline CDR1 is MNHNS and CDR2 SASEGT. Here the CDR3 reads CASSPAPGQGNTEAFF. CDR3 bases: TGTGCCAGCAGTCCCGCACCGGGACAGGGGAACACTGAAGCTTTCTTT.

This chain links TRBV20-1 with TRBJ2-7, with TRBD2 identical over 15 bases. The J segment lost 2 bases and the V segment lost 0 bases, leaving 5 bases of the junction unmatched. This CDR3 region has 17 residues. Germline CDR1 reads DFQATT; CDR2 reads SNEGSKA (reference sequence). CDR3 protein: CSAREGLAGGKTYEQYF. CDR3 sequence (DNA): TGCAGTGCTAGAGAGGGACTAGCGGGAGGAAAGACCTACGAGCAGTACTTC.

This clonotype came up many times. The genes are TRBV30 and TRBJ2-1; D remains ambiguous. V lost 3 bases to trimming and J lost 7 bases, with 4 bases between them. The CDR3 is 10 residues long. Germline V gene data show CDR1 as GTSNPN and CDR2 as SVGIG (reference sequence). The DNA for the CDR3 is TGTGCCTGGAGGCGGAATGAGCAGTTCTTC. Translation: CAWRRNEQFF. Full variable domain (outside the CDR3, taken from reference TRBV30 and TRBJ2-1): SQTIHQWPATLVQPVGSPLSLECTVEGTSNPNLYWYRQAAGRGLQLLFYSVGIGQISSEVPQNLSASRPQDRQFILSSKKLLLSDSGFYLCAWRRNEQFFGPGTRLTVL.

This clonotype was detected once. The rearrangement links TRBV6-5 to TRBJ1-6; 8 bases fit TRBD1. In germline, CDR1 is MNHEY, CDR2 SVGAGI. Trimming took 2 bases from V and 9 from J; bases not matched to a gene: 3. CDR3 length: 14 residues. The CDR3 DNA reads TGTGCCAGCAGTTACGGGCAGGGGGCTTCACCCCTCCACTTT. Encoded protein: CASSYGQGASPLHF.